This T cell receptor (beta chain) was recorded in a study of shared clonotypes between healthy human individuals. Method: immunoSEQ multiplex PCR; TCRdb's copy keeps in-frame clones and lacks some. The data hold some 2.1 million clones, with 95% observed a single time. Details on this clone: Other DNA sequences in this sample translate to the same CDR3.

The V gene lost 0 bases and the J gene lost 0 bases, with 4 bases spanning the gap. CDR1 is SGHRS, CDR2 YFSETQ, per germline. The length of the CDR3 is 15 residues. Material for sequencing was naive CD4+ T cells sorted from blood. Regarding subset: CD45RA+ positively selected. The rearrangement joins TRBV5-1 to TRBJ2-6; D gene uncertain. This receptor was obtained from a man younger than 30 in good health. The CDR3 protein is CASSLAASGANVLTF. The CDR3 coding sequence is TGCGCCAGCAGCTTGGCCGCCTCTGGGGCCAACGTCCTGACTTTC.